These 24 T cell receptor beta chains came from one sample sequenced in a study of cytomegalovirus exposure and HLA in healthy donors. Libraries were prepared by immunoSEQ multiplex PCR; TCRdb keeps only in-frame clonotypes and omits some of them. The data contain fewer than 250,000 clones, approximately 85% of them singletons. The specimen was PBMCs. The receptors here all came from a woman aged 18 to 35 in good health and CMV-seronegative.

The count of this clone is one. The rearrangement joins TRBV6-5 to TRBJ1-1, with D possibly being TRBD1 (5 bases). Germline-derived CDR1 and CDR2 are MNHEY and SVGAGI. The CDR3 is made up of 12 amino acids. V was pared by 5 bases and J by 8 bases, with 12 bases between. The CDR3 loop is CASSPPGGEAFF. The CDR3 coding sequence is TGTGCCAGCAGTCCTCCGGGGGGGGAAGCTTTCTTT.

Notes on this clone: The sample contains more than one DNA sequence encoding this CDR3. This chain uses TRBV5-1 with TRBJ2-5; 8 bases line up with TRBD2. CDR1 is SGHRS and CDR2 is YFSETQ in the germline V gene. The CDR3 contains 15 residues. Losses at the gene ends were 0 bases for V and 1 base for J; bases not matched to a gene: 2. The DNA for the CDR3 is TGCGCCAGCAGCTTGGCCGGGACTAGCCAAGAGACCCAGTACTTC. Protein product: CASSLAGTSQETQYF.

The table lists this clone with a count of one. This CDR3 reads CASSEYTEGQGRAFF. CDR3 in DNA: TGTGCCAGCAGTGAATATACCGAGGGACAGGGTCGAGCTTTCTTT. The chain links TRBV25-1 to TRBJ1-1, with 9 bases identical to TRBD1. The CDR3 totals 15 residues. V lost 0 bases to trimming and J lost 10 bases; unmatched junction nucleotides: 9. CDR1 is MGHDK, CDR2 SYGVNS, per germline.

CDR3 sequence: CASSSGPYEQYF. DNA for the CDR3: TGTGCCAGCAGTTCAGGCCCCTACGAGCAGTACTTC. The rearrangement joins TRBV28 to TRBJ2-7, with no clear D. The CDR3 length is 12 residues. The germline V gene has CDR1 MDHEN and CDR2 SYDVKM. V was cut by 4 bases and J by 2 bases, with 6 bases left in between.

The rearrangement uses TRBV7-9 and TRBJ2-7, with 7 bases lining up with TRBD1. Germline V CDR1 and CDR2: SEHNR, FQNEAQ (reference sequence). The CDR3 is made up of 13 amino acids. With V trimmed by 2 bases and J by 4 bases, 2 bases remained unmatched. The CDR3 DNA follows: TGTGCCAGCAGCTTAACAGGGGAATACGAGCAGTACTTC. Its translation is CASSLTGEYEQYF. The whole variable domain, filled in from reference TRBV7-9 and TRBJ2-7, reads DTGVSQNPRHKITKRGQNVTFRCDPISEHNRLYWYRQTLGQGPEFLTYFQNEAQLEKSRLLSDRFSAERPKGSFSTLEIQRTEQGDSAMYLCASSLTGEYEQYFGPGTRLTVT.

This clone was counted once. The chain is built from TRBV5-6 and TRBJ2-1; TRBD2 matches 7 bases. Germline V gene data show CDR1 as SGHDT and CDR2 as YYEEEE. V dropped 0 bases and J dropped 6; count of bases not matched to a gene: 3. The CDR3 is 14 amino acids. The CDR3 DNA reads TGTGCCAGCAGCTTGGGACTAGCCGTCAATGAGCAGTTCTTC. Protein product: CASSLGLAVNEQFF.

The chain links TRBV10-2 to TRBJ2-1; TRBD2 might be the D (6 bases). Between the trimmed V and J ends, which lost 9 bases and 0 bases, there was a span of 15 bases. Germline CDR1 reads WSHSY; CDR2 reads SAAADI. The CDR3 length is 15 residues. CDR3 protein: CASGGDPYSYNEQFF. DNA of the CDR3: TGCGCCAGTGGCGGGGACCCCTACTCCTACAATGAGCAGTTCTTC.

V usage is TRBV7-6 and J usage is TRBJ2-5, with D unresolved. CDR3 length: 14 residues. In germline, CDR1 is SGHVS, CDR2 FNYEAQ. V lost 4 bases and J 2 bases, leaving 11 bases between the germline ends. CDR3 sequence reads: CASSYNTVQETQYF. The CDR3 region has the DNA TGTGCCAGCAGCTACAACACAGTGCAAGAGACCCAGTACTTC.

The CDR3 is CASSNRQGMDEKLFF. The CDR3 region has the DNA TGTGCCAGCAGCAACCGACAGGGGATGGATGAAAAACTGTTTTTT. The V and J genes are TRBV7-6 and TRBJ1-4; 8 bases fit TRBD1. V lost 5 bases and J lost 6; bases outside the gene matches: 8. Per germline, CDR1 SGHVS and CDR2 FNYEAQ. This CDR3 comprises 15 residues.

The V and J genes are TRBV21-1 and TRBJ2-1; TRBD2, as called in the table, went unchecked against the DNA. TRBV21-1 corresponds to a pseudogene. This CDR3 has 22 residues. CDR3 in DNA: TGTGCCAGCAGCAGAACCCCAGAGACTAGCGGGTCAAATAAGGGCTCCTACAATGAGCAGTTCTTC. Its protein product is CASSRTPETSGSNKGSYNEQFF.

CDR3 residues: CASSPGTGGLNEQFF. CDR3 nucleotides: TGTGCCAGCAGCCCCGGGACAGGGGGCCTCAATGAGCAGTTCTTC. The chain is built from TRBV9 and TRBJ2-1; 12 bases align to TRBD1. The CDR3 has 15 amino acids. Germline-derived CDR1 and CDR2 are SGDLS and YYNGEE. Unmatched junction bases numbered 5, after V lost 4 bases and J lost 6 bases.

The gene calls are TRBV6-5 and TRBJ1-6; 9 bases map to TRBD1. The J segment lost 7 bases and the V segment lost 6 bases, leaving 7 bases of the junction unmatched. Germline V lookup: CDR1 MNHEY, CDR2 SVGAGI. This CDR3 is built from 15 residues. CDR3 sequence (DNA): TGTGCCAGCAGCGAACAGGGGGCGGGAAATTCACCCCTCCACTTT. Protein sequence: CASSEQGAGNSPLHF.

The V and J genes are TRBV9 and TRBJ2-7, with 7 bases fitting TRBD2. CDR1 is SGDLS, CDR2 YYNGEE, per germline. The CDR3 is 14 amino acids. V lost 2 bases, J lost 6 bases, and 8 bases stayed unmatched. CDR3 in amino acids: CASSVGGRLGEQYF. The CDR3 DNA follows: TGTGCCAGCAGCGTCGGGGGGAGGCTTGGCGAGCAGTACTTC. The full variable domain, completed using reference TRBV9 and TRBJ2-7, is DSGVTQTPKHLITATGQRVTLRCSPRSGDLSVYWYQQSLDQGLQFLIQYYNGEERAKGNILERFSAQQFPDLHSELNLSSLELGDSALYFCASSVGGRLGEQYFGPGTRLTVT.

The gene calls are TRBV19 and TRBJ2-1; D perhaps matches TRBD1 (7 bases). Germline lookup yields CDR1 LNHDA and CDR2 SQIVND (reference sequence). This CDR3 contains 16 residues. V gave up 7 bases and J gave up 4 bases, with 20 bases separating them. The CDR3 spells CASTSFGGQRYNEQFF. The CDR3 region has the DNA TGTGCCAGTACCTCTTTCGGGGGACAGAGATACAATGAGCAGTTCTTC.

This clone occurred many times. CDR3 loop: CASSPGTSGRAGELFF. CDR3 bases: TGCGCCAGCAGCCCCGGGACTAGCGGGAGGGCCGGGGAGCTGTTTTTT. The chain is built from TRBV5-1 and TRBJ2-2; 16 nucleotides agree with TRBD2. Germline assignment: CDR1 SGHRS and CDR2 YFSETQ. There are 16 residues in the CDR3. V was clipped by 4 bases and J by 6 bases; unmatched bases: 3.

The chain couples TRBV5-5 to TRBJ1-2, with D hard to call. The CDR3 contains 13 residues. Trimming removed 2 bases from V and 3 bases from J, with 8 bases in between. Per germline, CDR1 SGHKS and CDR2 YYEKEE (reference sequence). This CDR3 is CASSLERDYGYTF. DNA of the CDR3: TGTGCCAGCAGCTTAGAGAGGGACTATGGCTACACCTTC.

The chain recombines TRBV6-6 with TRBJ1-2; D call uncertain. The CDR3 has 13 residues. The germline CDR1 and CDR2 sequences are MNHNY and SVGAGI (reference sequence). V shed 2 bases and J shed 7 bases, with 11 bases lying between them. The CDR3 spells CASSYEGAGGYTF. The CDR3 bases are TGTGCCAGCAGTTACGAGGGCGCGGGTGGCTACACCTTC.

The chain carries TRBV30 and TRBJ1-2, with 7 bases lining up with TRBD1. V gave up 3 bases and J gave up 8 bases; unmatched junction bases: 9. This CDR3 is 13 amino acids long. Germline CDR1 is GTSNPN and CDR2 is SVGIG (reference sequence). CDR3 nucleotide sequence: TGTGCCTGGAGCCCCGACAGGGTTTCCGGCTACACCTTC. Its protein product is CAWSPDRVSGYTF.

V is TRBV14 and J is TRBJ1-4; 7 bases line up with TRBD1. There are 16 residues in the CDR3. CDR1 SGHDN and CDR2 FVKESK come from the germline V gene. The ends lost 4 bases at V and 5 bases at J; junction bases unmatched: 10. CDR3 in amino acids: CASSPLTGTVNEKLFF. CDR3 coding DNA: TGTGCCAGCAGCCCCTTAACCGGGACAGTAAATGAAAAACTGTTTTTT.

This clone was recorded once. The V gene is TRBV30, the J gene TRBJ1-5, with a tentative D call TRBD1 (6 bases). CDR3 length equals 15 residues. V lost 2 bases to trimming and J lost 1 base, with 12 bases between them. Germline V lookup: CDR1 GTSNPN, CDR2 SVGIG (reference sequence). The CDR3 loop is CAWSPYTGSNQPQHF. Here the CDR3 DNA reads TGTGCCTGGAGTCCTTACACAGGGAGCAATCAGCCCCAGCATTTT.

V usage is TRBV4-1 and J usage is TRBJ2-7; 8 nucleotides line up with TRBD1. The CDR3 has 17 amino acids. Germline CDR1 MGHRA, CDR2 YSYEKL. Trimming cost V 0 bases and J 3 bases; bases outside gene matches: 10. CDR3 coding DNA: TGCGCCAGCAGCCAAGAAGCCCCCGGACAGGGAGGCTACGAGCAGTACTTC. It specifies CASSQEAPGQGGYEQYF.

CDR3 amino acids: CASRPQGVTEAFF. The CDR3 region has the DNA TGTGCCAGCAGGCCCCAGGGGGTCACTGAAGCTTTCTTT. The chain joins TRBV6-4 to TRBJ1-1; 7 nucleotides agree with TRBD1. Germline values: CDR1 MRHNA, CDR2 SNTAGT. The CDR3 is made up of 13 amino acids. V lost 6 bases to trimming and J lost 4 bases; unmatched junction nucleotides: 5.

The rearrangement links TRBV2 to TRBJ2-1; D is ambiguous. The V gene's germline CDR1 is SNHLY and CDR2 FYNNEI. The V gene lost 7 bases and the J gene lost 7 bases, with 20 bases spanning the gap. CDR3 length equals 15 residues. The CDR3 DNA is TGTGCCAGCACCTTTTACCCGGGTTCGGCAAATGAGCAGTTCTTC. It yields the protein CASTFYPGSANEQFF.

The genes are TRBV19 and TRBJ1-2, with 7 positions matching TRBD1. This CDR3 contains 14 residues. Germline lookup yields CDR1 LNHDA and CDR2 SQIVND (reference sequence). The V segment lost 5 bases and the J segment 8 bases; nucleotides outside the gene matches: 11. The CDR3 region is CASSRLEGARGYTF. The CDR3, as DNA: TGTGCCAGTAGTCGATTGGAGGGGGCGCGCGGCTACACCTTC. The variable domain in full, with the rest retrieved from reference TRBV19 and TRBJ1-2, is DGGITQSPKYLFRKEGQNVTLSCEQNLNHDAMYWYRQDPGQGLRLIYYSQIVNDFQKGDIAEGYSVSREKKESFPLTVTSAQKNPTAFYLCASSRLEGARGYTFGSGTRLTVV.